This T cell receptor beta chain was sequenced for a study of cytomegalovirus exposure and HLA in healthy donors (dated by TCRdb to 2016 to 2017). Study-level background: According to an earlier analysis of several hundred of the donors, about 170 million T cells yielded some 110 million unique TCR beta sequences and approximately 280 Gb of sequence data. An early release that covered approximately 600 HLA-typed donors contained approximately 300 gigabases of sequencing data and 80 million or so unique TCR sequences. Of the 300 to 500 genotyped donors, 65% to 90% were placed in the genetic ancestry cluster associated with self-reported Caucasian donors. The study was designed to test whether signatures of past pathogen exposure could be identified by cataloging public T cell receptors. The study profiled the T cell repertoires of 500 to 800 subjects by immunosequencing and related them to cytomegalovirus serostatus. Besides the first cohort of roughly 700 subjects, a separate validation cohort made up of 90 to 150 different subjects was used. To predict cytomegalovirus infection status, the study combined high-throughput TCR immunosequencing, statistical association of individual TCRs with disease status, and machine learning. A later analysis re-examined previously published TCR beta repertoires from 610 or so donors and added high-resolution HLA genotyping to investigate patterns of TCR occurrence. Rather than drawing on any new phenotypic data, the later analysis identified candidate immune exposures from TCR beta sequences and the way those sequences occurred across donors. An earlier analysis of approximately 630 of the donors applied high-throughput TCR beta sequencing to assess whether each TCR beta V gene segment acted as functional or pseudogenic. Alongside the repertoire data, information on donor age, sex, ethnicity and CMV serostatus was compiled. A later genetic analysis used genome-wide SNP genotypes for about 65% of the roughly 670 donors, treating that subset as a discovery cohort. Every repertoire in the discovery cohort had been generated on one and the same sequencing platform. HLA typing covered class I and class II loci at four-digit resolution. The number of typed donors differed by locus: about 629-630 for A, B, C, DRB1 and DQB1; some 500 for DQA1; around 610 for DPA1; and some 470 for DPB1. About 5 DR-DQ haplotypes were handled as single units for association and clustering, since linkage in the cohort was strong. Among about 400 genotyped donors of the cohort, an average of approximately 240,000 unique TCR beta nucleotide sequences was sequenced per donor, of which 15% to 20% were non-productive.

Overall study results and their limits: CMV serostatus was the only immune exposure information available for the cohort. The classifier was reported to diagnose cytomegalovirus status with high specificity and sensitivity in both the original cohort and the validation cohort. In a later analysis, most CMV-associated TCR beta chains were found to appear HLA-restricted, with HLA associations seemingly driven largely by CMV exposure. A later genetic analysis associated a missense DCLRE1C variant with V-gene and J-gene trimming of TCR beta chains, and an independent cohort replicated the association. The study listed 164 TCR beta chains as associated with cytomegalovirus. In a later analysis, the rate of TCR association differed among HLA loci, with DRB1 alleles having the most associated TCRs and HLA-C alleles having the fewest. The presence/absence analyses assumed that sequencing depth was roughly uniform across donors, and that assumption may not be true. A further reported finding was that TCR beta sequences accurately predicted the HLA-A and HLA-B alleles for most subjects in the first cohort. Some IMGT-functional V segments, including TRBV6-2 and TRBV6-3, could not be distinguished by the 87-base-pair reads and were therefore excluded. The authors suggested that the approach could potentially be generalized to other disease states and immunological phenotypes. At a false discovery rate of 0.05, a later analysis linked about 16,000 TCR beta sequences to specific HLA alleles. Most TCR sequences were seen in very few donors, while some public TCRs were found in many individuals. A later genetic analysis reported fewer N-insertions in productive TCRs among donors in an Asian-associated ancestry cluster than the roughly 700-donor mean. In vitro tests confirmed that a few of the cytomegalovirus-associated TCR beta chains recognize cytomegalovirus antigens. Because HLA typing was missing for some donors at each locus, association tests included only the typed subset. Several of the top co-occurrence clusters appeared to be linked to parvovirus B19, influenza, CMV and Epstein-Barr virus, according to a later analysis. Correlated functional status among segregating V segments might be attributable to linkage disequilibrium, but an unknown experimental factor could not be ruled out. In this cohort, only TCR beta chains were sequenced, and detectable features were limited by the absence of alpha or paired-chain data. When HLA alleles, especially DR and DQ, strongly co-occurred, attributing TCR associations to individual alleles was difficult. In an earlier analysis of some 500 of the donors, most TCR beta V segments appeared in productive rearrangements about 87% or about 30% of the time, broadly matching IMGT annotations. Roughly 17 rarely observed V segments, including chromosome 9 orphons, were excluded from the earlier analysis of a few hundred of the donors because counts were too low. A later analysis found that HLA-associated TCR beta chains were more clonally expanded and had lower generation probabilities than equally common non-associated chains. A group of highly shared sequence variants was considered likely to be a technical artifact of the sequencing pipeline.

The cohort consisted of 600 to 750 healthy bone marrow donors. At the time of sampling, every cohort member was nominally healthy, though immune exposures that went unrecorded were likely present. The donor tested CMV seronegative, placing the donor among the 300 to 450 seronegative members of the cohort. A peripheral blood sample was provided by each donor, and peripheral blood mononuclear cells were used for TCR beta sequencing. The Qiagen DNeasy Blood Extraction Kit was used to extract genomic DNA from the blood cell samples. Library prep was done by the immunoSEQ multiplex PCR assay. For the multiplex PCR, a mixture combining 60 forward primers for TCR Vbeta segments and 13 reverse primers for TCR Jbeta segments was used. A multiplex PCR assay on genomic DNA amplified the CDR3 region of rearranged TCR beta genes. The Illumina HiSeq System was used to sequence the amplified TCR beta libraries as 87-base-pair reads. The original methods were these. In a later analysis, roughly 80 million unique TCR beta chains were counted across the roughly 670 repertoires, and roughly 11 million of these chains were shared by at least two donors. Raw reads were error-corrected and collapsed into unique sequences by a nearest-neighbor algorithm in which closely related sequences were merged to remove PCR and sequencing errors. V, D and J gene segments were assigned by aligning CDR3 sequences to IMGT reference sequences. For a sequence to be retained, at least a six-nucleotide match to both a V gene segment and a J gene segment was required. Rearrangements were called productive when the CDR3 lacked stop codons and stayed in frame with V and J; all others were non-productive. CDR3 was defined by IMGT convention, running from the second conserved V-encoded cysteine to the conserved J-encoded phenylalanine. The earlier analysis of about 500 of the donors excluded sequences that lacked an unambiguous match to a single V gene segment. In an earlier analysis of almost 600 of the donors, a V segment was called functional when productive rearrangements were above 56.7%, and segregating when the standard deviation between donors exceeded 5%. To diagnose cytomegalovirus status from the catalog of TCR beta chain sequences, a statistical classification framework was built. In a later analysis, V and J genes were assigned by comparing TCR nucleotide sequences against IMGT/GENE-DB human TR gene sequences. The TCRdist pipeline was used in a later analysis to assign CDR3 sequences and most-parsimonious VDJ recombination scenarios. In a later analysis, each TCR beta chain was defined by its CDR3 amino acid sequence together with its V-gene family, and reads lacking a unique V-gene family were excluded. As a way to deal with suspected cross-contamination and a sequencing artifact, a later analysis dropped 592 nucleotide sequences that were highly shared and had low generation probability. A later analysis calculated a clonal expansion index for each public chain from normalized within-repertoire ranks of inferred template counts. Generation probabilities in a later analysis came from a VDJ recombination model fitted to out-of-frame rearrangements, and those results were checked against IGoR. In a later analysis, hypergeometric tests were used to score TCR-TCR, TCR-HLA and TCR-CMV co-occurrence, with a repertoire-size bias correction applied to TCR pairs. A later analysis estimated false discovery rates by permuting HLA or CMV assignments 20 times. In a later analysis, co-occurring TCRs were grouped using DBSCAN, with TCRdist sequence similarity added in when clustering inside HLA-allele-positive subsets. Repertoires with fewer than 30,000 or more than 120,000 public chains, plus five repertoires with anomalous nucleotide sharing, were excluded from co-occurrence clustering. TCRdb holds this immuneACCESS table with in-frame rearrangements only. Some clones are missing; in checked studies, unresolved V genes explain under half, and the rest has no known cause. V, J and clone size derive from that table, while D and trimming were established from the DNA sequence. Present in this sample are tens of thousands of clones, roughly 84% of which were seen just once. Clones ranked in the top ten supply approximately 2.3% of the sample.

CDR1 and CDR2, per the germline V gene, are SQVTM and ANQGSEA. The CDR3 has 15 amino acids, counting the end cysteine and phenylalanine. The DNA shown is the 45-base CDR3, in frame from base 1. Trimmed from V: 5 bases; trimmed from J: 3 bases; junction bases lacking a gene match: 11. This clone was counted a single time. The clone's antigen remains unknown. No qualities accompany the bases; no much larger clone lies one base away. This TCR came from a man aged 18 to 35 in good health and CMV-seronegative. Material for sequencing was PBMCs. The receptor chain draws on TRBV29-1 and TRBJ2-7; 9 of the junction bases match TRBD1. The CDR3 has the sequence CSVILGQGNSYEQYF. The nucleotides are TGCAGCGTTATCCTCGGACAGGGGAACAGCTACGAGCAGTACTTC.